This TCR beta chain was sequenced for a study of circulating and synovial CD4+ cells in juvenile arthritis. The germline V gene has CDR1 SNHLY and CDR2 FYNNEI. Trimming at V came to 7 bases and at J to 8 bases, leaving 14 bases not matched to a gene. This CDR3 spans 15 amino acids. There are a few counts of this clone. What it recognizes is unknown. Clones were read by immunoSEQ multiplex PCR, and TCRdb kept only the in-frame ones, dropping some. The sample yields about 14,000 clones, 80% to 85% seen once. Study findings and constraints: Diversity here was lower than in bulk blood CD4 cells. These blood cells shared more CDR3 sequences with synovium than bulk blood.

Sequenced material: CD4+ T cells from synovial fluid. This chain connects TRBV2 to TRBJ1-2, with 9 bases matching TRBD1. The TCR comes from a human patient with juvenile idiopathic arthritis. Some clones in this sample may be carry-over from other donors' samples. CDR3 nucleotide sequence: TGTGCCAGCATTCTACAGGTGGGGACAGGGAACGGCTACACCTTC. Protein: CASILQVGTGNGYTF. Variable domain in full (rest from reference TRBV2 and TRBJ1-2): EPEVTQTPSHQVTQMGQEVILRCVPISNHLYFYWYRQILGQKVEFLVSFYNNEISEKSEIFDDQFSVERPDGSNFTLKIRSTKLEDSAMYFCASILQVGTGNGYTFGSGTRLTVV.